One and the same sample provided the 22 T cell receptor beta chains below, sequenced in a study of blood T cell repertoires in COVID-19. Libraries were prepared by immunoSEQ multiplex PCR; TCRdb keeps only in-frame clonotypes and omits some of them. The table records 150,000 to 200,000 clones, approximately 80% of them present only once. The source material was peripheral blood. The source is a man aged 50 to 60 who had recovered from COVID-19.

The chain is built from TRBV28 and TRBJ2-1, with 11 nucleotides matching TRBD2. The CDR3 covers 12 residues. Trimming removed 8 bases from V and 8 bases from J; junction bases left unmatched: 2. The germline V gene has CDR1 MDHEN and CDR2 SYDVKM. CDR3 loop: CASQGLADEQFF. The CDR3 nucleotides read TGTGCCAGCCAGGGACTAGCGGATGAGCAGTTCTTC. The entire variable domain, with the rest obtained from reference TRBV28 and TRBJ2-1, is as follows: DVKVTQSSRYLVKRTGEKVFLECVQDMDHENMFWYRQDPGLGLRLIYFSYDVKMKEKGDIPEGYSVSREKKERFSLILESASTNQTSMYLCASQGLADEQFFGPGTRLTVL.

The chain employs TRBV3-1 (or the pseudogene TRBV3-2) and TRBJ1-5, with 7 nucleotides matching TRBD1. Germline trimming cut 5 bases from V and 6 bases from J; bases unmatched to any gene: 7. CDR1 is LGHDT and CDR2 is YNNKEL in the germline V gene (reference sequence). This CDR3 is 14 amino acids long. In DNA, the CDR3 is TGTGCCAGCAGCAAGGACAGGATGAGTCAGCCCCAGCATTTT. It encodes CASSKDRMSQPQHF.

The rearrangement links TRBV28 to TRBJ1-1; D not resolved. This CDR3 has 13 amino acids. The ends were cut back, 5 bases at V and 1 base at J, with 8 bases in the middle. The germline V gene has CDR1 MDHEN and CDR2 SYDVKM. The CDR3 here is CASSLNRNTEAFF. CDR3 sequence (DNA): TGTGCCAGCAGTCTCAACAGGAACACTGAAGCTTTCTTT.

This clone came up a few times. The chain is built from TRBV7-2 and TRBJ1-2; the match to TRBD1 covers 7 bases. This CDR3 is built from 14 residues. From germline, CDR1 is SGHTA and CDR2 FQGNSA. Germline trimming cut 3 bases from V and 3 bases from J; bases unmatched to any gene: 4. CDR3 residues: CASSLTGSDYGYTF. The CDR3 DNA is TGTGCCAGCAGCTTGACAGGGAGTGACTATGGCTACACCTTC.

The gene calls are TRBV9 and TRBJ2-1; TRBD2 agrees at 14 bases. V shed 4 bases and J 2 bases; nucleotides not matched to a gene: 17. The CDR3 runs to 21 residues. Germline V CDR1 and CDR2: SGDLS, YYNGEE. In nucleotides, the CDR3 is TGTGCCAGCAGCACCCGTGAACCGGGACTAGCGGGAGACTCAACCTACAATGAGCAGTTCTTC. It is translated as CASSTREPGLAGDSTYNEQFF.

The CDR3 DNA sequence: TGTGCCAGCAGCTTAGCACGGGTCGGCTATGGCTACACCTTC. Protein sequence: CASSLARVGYGYTF. The chain has TRBV5-8 and TRBJ1-2; D not resolved. CDR1 is SGHTS and CDR2 is YDEGEE in the germline V gene. V shed 2 bases and J shed 4 bases, with 12 bases lying between them. This CDR3 spans 14 amino acids.

This clone was detected once. Here the CDR3 reads CATSREGTGGNQPQHF. CDR3 nucleotides: TGTGCCACCAGCAGAGAAGGGACAGGAGGCAATCAGCCCCAGCATTTT. The chain couples TRBV15 to TRBJ1-5; 8 bases match TRBD1. This CDR3 has 16 amino acids. Unmatched junction bases numbered 3, after V lost 0 bases and J lost 2 bases. Germline values: CDR1 LNHNV, CDR2 YYDKDF (reference sequence).

The V and J genes are TRBV27 and TRBJ1-2; no definite D call. The V gene lost 4 bases and the J gene lost 5 bases, with 17 bases spanning the gap. This CDR3 spans 15 amino acids. Germline V gene sequence: CDR1 MNHEY, CDR2 SMNVEV (reference sequence). The CDR3 DNA reads TGTGCCAGCAGTTGGTCATCGCACCAGTCTTATGGCTACACCTTC. Amino acids: CASSWSSHQSYGYTF.

This chain joins TRBV6-5 and TRBJ2-7; tentatively, D is TRBD1 (6 bases). The CDR3 contains 13 residues. V shed 6 bases and J shed 3 bases, with 12 bases lying between them. Germline assignment: CDR1 MNHEY and CDR2 SVGAGI. The DNA of the CDR3 is TGTGCCAGCAGACGGACAGAATTCTACGAGCAGTACTTC. The encoded protein is CASRRTEFYEQYF.

The chain combines TRBV10-1 with TRBJ1-2, with TRBD1 matching over 7 bases. Germline loops: CDR1 WNHNN, CDR2 SYGVQD (reference sequence). After removal of 2 bases from V and 6 bases from J, the junction contained 15 bases not matched to a gene. CDR3 length equals 17 residues. The CDR3 reads CASSETGVKQGHHGYTF. CDR3 coding DNA: TGCGCCAGCAGTGAGACGGGGGTAAAACAGGGGCATCATGGCTACACCTTC.

The chain is built from TRBV5-1 and TRBJ2-7, with a tentative D call TRBD2 (6 bases). CDR1 is SGHRS and CDR2 is YFSETQ in the germline V gene. Deletions cut 4 bases from V and 0 bases from J, with 11 bases between. CDR3 length: 14 amino acids. The CDR3 here is CASSPEGYSYEQYF. The CDR3 DNA reads as TGCGCCAGCAGCCCGGAGGGCTACTCCTACGAGCAGTACTTC.

The V and J genes are TRBV24-1 and TRBJ2-1; D remains ambiguous. Per germline, CDR1 KGHDR and CDR2 SFDVKD. There are 15 residues in the CDR3. V shed 4 bases and J shed 2 bases, with 11 bases lying between them. This CDR3 reads CATSDPGSAYNEQFF. The CDR3 bases are TGTGCCACCAGTGACCCAGGAAGTGCCTACAATGAGCAGTTCTTC.

The V gene is TRBV2, the J gene TRBJ2-1, with 8 positions matching TRBD1. The junction had 15 bases not matched to a gene; V was cut back by 7 bases and J by 10 bases. Germline V gives CDR1 SNHLY, CDR2 FYNNEI. CDR3 size: 15 residues. In DNA, the CDR3 is TGTGCCAGCATGATGGGAGCAGGGGGCTCCCGGGAGCAGTTCTTC. Translated, it gives CASMMGAGGSREQFF.

The chain has TRBV7-9 and TRBJ2-1; 9 nucleotides agree with TRBD2. CDR1 is SEHNR and CDR2 is FQNEAQ in the germline V gene (reference sequence). CDR3 length: 17 amino acids. V lost 4 bases to trimming and J lost 3 bases; unmatched junction nucleotides: 10. The CDR3 nucleotides read TGTGCCAGCAGCTCCTCCCGCGGGAGGGGCGACTACAATGAGCAGTTCTTC. Protein product: CASSSSRGRGDYNEQFF. Variable domain in full (rest from reference TRBV7-9 and TRBJ2-1): DTGVSQNPRHKITKRGQNVTFRCDPISEHNRLYWYRQTLGQGPEFLTYFQNEAQLEKSRLLSDRFSAERPKGSFSTLEIQRTEQGDSAMYLCASSSSRGRGDYNEQFFGPGTRLTVL.

The table lists this clone with a count of one. V usage is TRBV5-1 and J usage is TRBJ2-7; 9 bases match TRBD2. The J segment lost 2 bases and the V segment lost 6 bases, leaving 6 bases of the junction unmatched. CDR3 size: 14 residues. CDR1 and CDR2 (germline): SGHRS, YFSETQ. CDR3 amino acids: CASNVGGRAYEQYF. CDR3 coding DNA: TGCGCCAGCAACGTTGGCGGGAGGGCCTACGAGCAGTACTTC.

This clone was counted a few times. V and J are TRBV6-5 and TRBJ2-7, with D perhaps matching TRBD2 (6 bases). Germline-derived CDR1 and CDR2 are MNHEY and SVGAGI. Trimming pared 7 bases from V and 5 bases from J, leaving 18 bases between. The CDR3 covers 14 residues. The CDR3: CASTTGLGTHEQYF. In DNA form, the CDR3 reads TGTGCCAGCACTACGGGACTTGGCACCCACGAGCAGTACTTC.

Here the CDR3 DNA reads TGTGCCAGCAGCCCTACCCCGGCCACGGGCACCTTC. Translating gives CASSPTPATGTF. The rearrangement joins TRBV7-8 to TRBJ1-2, with D unclear. Germline-derived CDR1 and CDR2 are SGHVS and FQNEAQ. The V gene lost 5 bases and the J gene lost 13 bases, with 17 bases spanning the gap. The CDR3 is 12 amino acids.

This clone was seen only a few times. The CDR3 DNA follows: TGTGCCAGTAGTATAGGGAGCGGGGCCAATAAGTTCTTC. It encodes CASSIGSGANKFF. This chain uses TRBV19 with TRBJ2-1, with 7 bases aligning to TRBD2. Germline-derived CDR1 and CDR2 are LNHDA and SQIVND (reference sequence). The CDR3 sequence is 13 residues long. J lost 14 bases, V lost 1 base, and 8 bases had no gene match.

V gene TRBV10-2 combines with J gene TRBJ2-7, with 8 bases identical to TRBD2. The CDR3 extends over 14 amino acids. Germline trimming cut 6 bases from V and 4 bases from J; bases unmatched to any gene: 8. CDR1 is WSHSY and CDR2 is SAAADI in the germline V gene. Here the CDR3 reads CASSRAGDGYEQYF. CDR3 DNA: TGCGCCAGCAGCCGAGCGGGAGATGGATACGAGCAGTACTTC.

This clone was picked up many times. The chain has TRBV10-3 and TRBJ2-1, with 12 positions matching TRBD1. The CDR3 runs to 16 residues. CDR1 is ENHRY, CDR2 SYGVKD, per germline. With V trimmed by 0 bases and J by 4 bases, 1 base remained unmatched. The chain's CDR3 is CAISESGQGAYNEQFF. The CDR3 bases are TGTGCCATCAGTGAGTCGGGACAGGGGGCGTACAATGAGCAGTTCTTC.

The chain carries TRBV7-2 and TRBJ2-1; unclear D gene. The germline V gene has CDR1 SGHTA and CDR2 FQGNSA. The V end was cut by 4 bases, the J end by 7 bases, with 8 bases between. CDR3 length equals 12 residues. The CDR3 nucleotides are TGTGCCAGCAGCTCGTACCTAAATGAGCAGTTCTTC. It encodes CASSSYLNEQFF.

This clone was seen just once. The genes are TRBV24-1 and TRBJ2-2; possible D gene TRBD1, 5 bases. The CDR3 extends over 12 amino acids. V lost 6 bases, J lost 7 bases, and 8 bases lay in between. The germline V gene encodes CDR1 KGHDR and CDR2 SFDVKD. The CDR3 region is CATSIGDGELFF. CDR3 DNA sequence: TGTGCCACCAGTATAGGGGACGGGGAGCTGTTTTTT.